This TCR beta chain was sequenced in a study of T cell responses to AZD1222 COVID-19 vaccine (dated by TCRdb to 2020 to 2022). With respect to the entire study: AZD1222 recipients given second doses at about 4 weeks or at about 12 weeks were pooled, since spike-specific TCR depth and breadth were not found to differ between the two schedules. A total of 230 to 250 trial participants underwent TCR sequencing, of whom roughly 210 received two doses of AZD1222 and about 25 received two doses of the MenACWY control vaccine. Trial participants were enrolled into age subgroups of 18-55, 56-69 and 70-plus years, which contained approximately 150, 28 and 58 TCR-sequenced participants, respectively. What the work shows at the level of the full study, not this receptor alone: Most participants were white British and females outnumbered males, and the authors suggested that clonal diversity may have been underestimated. Nearly half of unique spike-specific TCRs reportedly recognized epitopes outside regions mutated in the B.1.351 and B.1.1.7 variants. In the small 56-69-year group, the increase in depth fell short of significance, most likely because of low power. A significant rise in spike-specific TCR breadth and depth was observed after two AZD1222 doses relative to day 0 and relative to MenACWY recipients. Only five to seven AZD1222 recipients were SARS-CoV-2 seropositive at baseline, limiting conclusions about previously exposed vaccinees. The whole spike protein was spanned by vaccine-associated CD4 TCRs, and dominant responses were seen in regions 160-218 and 743-854. No day 14 peak-response samples were available, so repertoires were characterized only after the peak T cell response.

The sample's time point label is to be understood as: baseline before first vaccination. The vaccinee samples were drawn from two UK trials, COV001 and COV002, one of which was a single-blind randomized controlled phase 2/3 trial testing AZD1222 (ChAdOx1 nCoV-19) in healthy adults. For TCRbeta chain sequencing, PBMC samples from trial participants were taken at day 0 and at day 28 after the second dose. The CDR3 regions of human TCRbeta chains were analyzed by immunosequencing. As for the original processing: Repertoire TCRs were checked for matches against a reference library of SARS-CoV-2-specific TCRs that had been generated using the MIRA antigen-specificity platform. Breadth was defined as the fraction of unique TCRs that were SARS-CoV-2-associated. Depth was defined as the fraction of total T cells that were SARS-CoV-2-associated. Using the MIRA data, every spike-specific TCR was mapped to the spike region that the TCR reacted to and assigned to either a CD4 or a CD8 class. Log10-transformed breadth and depth values were compared by one-way ANOVA with Sidak's multiple comparisons tests. The source is immuneACCESS, and TCRdb retained only in-frame sequences with V and J called. Part of the clones is not carried over; for the studies checked, unresolved V genes explain less than half of this, and the remainder is unexplained. V and J calls plus clone size are reproduced from that table; the DNA served to infer D and trimming. This sample comprises about 100,000 clones, 85% to 90% of them detected only once. Approximately 3.3% of the sample is held by the ten biggest clonotypes.

For this clone: Its specific antigen is unknown. Per-base qualities were not stored, and no clone one base away is much larger.

Germline trimming amounts to 4 bases on V and 1 base on J, with 7 as the count of junction bases outside the gene matches. Via the germline V gene, CDR1 is SGDLS and CDR2 YYNGEE. The CDR3 goes from the cysteine to the phenylalanine over 15 residues. CDR3 DNA is the only sequence kept; it has 45 bases, read in frame from the first base. Sequenced material: peripheral blood, taken on day 0 of AZD1222 vaccination. The receptor was derived from an adult in good health. The sequence links TRBV9 to TRBJ1-1, with 7 bases in between that match TRBD1. The DNA is TGTGCCAGCAGCACCACGACAGGGCCGAACACTGAAGCTTTCTTT. This gives the protein CASSTTTGPNTEAFF.